This T cell receptor beta chain originates from a study of long-term antiretroviral therapy in people with HIV. Germline-derived CDR1 and CDR2 are SNHLY and FYNNEI. V was pared by 6 bases and J by 2 bases, with 11 bases between. The CDR3 length is 14 residues. There were no participants with HIV treated outside the United States. At the survey level, the v3.0 immunoSEQ assay was run. Some clones are missing from TCRdb's copy, which holds only in-frame ones; the method was immunoSEQ multiplex PCR. The repertoire includes tens of thousands of clones, 87% of them detected once, and 13% sits in the top ten.

The V call is TRBV2, the J call TRBJ1-5; D uncertain. This clonotype was sampled from a young man with HIV. The sequenced sample was unsorted PBMCs, obtained 1.1 years after starting antiretroviral therapy. CDR3 sequence (DNA): TGTGCCAGCAGAATGTCGGTTGGCAATCAGCCCCAGCATTTT. It encodes CASRMSVGNQPQHF.